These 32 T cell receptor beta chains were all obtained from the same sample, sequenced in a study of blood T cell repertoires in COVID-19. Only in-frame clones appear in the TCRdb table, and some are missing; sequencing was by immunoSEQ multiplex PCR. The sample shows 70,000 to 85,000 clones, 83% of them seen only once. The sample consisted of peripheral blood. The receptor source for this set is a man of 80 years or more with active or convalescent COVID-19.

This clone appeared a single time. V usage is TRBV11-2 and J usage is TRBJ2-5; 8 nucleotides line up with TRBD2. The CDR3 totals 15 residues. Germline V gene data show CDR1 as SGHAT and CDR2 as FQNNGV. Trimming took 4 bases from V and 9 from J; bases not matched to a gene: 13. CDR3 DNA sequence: TGTGCCAGCAGCTCCGGGACTAGGGGGGTGGTATCCCAGTACTTC. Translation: CASSSGTRGVVSQYF.

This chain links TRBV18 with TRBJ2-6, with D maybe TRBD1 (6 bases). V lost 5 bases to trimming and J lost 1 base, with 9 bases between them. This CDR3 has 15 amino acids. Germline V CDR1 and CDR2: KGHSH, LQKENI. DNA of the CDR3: TGTGCCAGCTCAAGCAGGGGTTCTGGGGCCAACGTCCTGACTTTC. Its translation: CASSSRGSGANVLTF. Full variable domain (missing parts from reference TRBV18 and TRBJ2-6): NAGVMQNPRHLVRRRGQEARLRCSPMKGHSHVYWYRQLPEEGLKFMVYLQKENIIDESGMPKERFSAEFPKEGPSILRIQQVVRGDSAAYFCASSSRGSGANVLTFGAGSRLTVL.

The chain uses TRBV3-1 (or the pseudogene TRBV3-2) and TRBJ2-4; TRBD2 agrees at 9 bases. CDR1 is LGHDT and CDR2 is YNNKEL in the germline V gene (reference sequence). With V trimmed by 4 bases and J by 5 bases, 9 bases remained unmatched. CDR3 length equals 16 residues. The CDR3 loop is CASSPLAGELENIQYF. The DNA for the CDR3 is TGTGCCAGCAGCCCCTTAGCGGGAGAGCTAGAAAACATTCAGTACTTC.

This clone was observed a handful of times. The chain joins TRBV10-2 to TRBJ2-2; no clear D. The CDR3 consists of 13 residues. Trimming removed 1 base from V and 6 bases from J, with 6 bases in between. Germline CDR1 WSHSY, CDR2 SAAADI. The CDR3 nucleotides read TGCGCCAGCAGTGAGTGGAGCGCCGGGGAGCTGTTTTTT. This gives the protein CASSEWSAGELFF.

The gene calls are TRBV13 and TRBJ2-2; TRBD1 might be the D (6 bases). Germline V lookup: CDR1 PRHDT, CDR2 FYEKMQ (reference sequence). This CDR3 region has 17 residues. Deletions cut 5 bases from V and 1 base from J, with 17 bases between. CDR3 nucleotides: TGTGCCAGCAGCGGAGGACAGTCAGCACAGAACACCGGGGAGCTGTTTTTT. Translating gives CASSGGQSAQNTGELFF.

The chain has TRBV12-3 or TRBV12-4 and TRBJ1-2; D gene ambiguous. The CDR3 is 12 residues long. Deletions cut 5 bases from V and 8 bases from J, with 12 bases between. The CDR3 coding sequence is TGTGCCAGCAGTCTCCGGACGGGGGGCTACACCTTC. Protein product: CASSLRTGGYTF.

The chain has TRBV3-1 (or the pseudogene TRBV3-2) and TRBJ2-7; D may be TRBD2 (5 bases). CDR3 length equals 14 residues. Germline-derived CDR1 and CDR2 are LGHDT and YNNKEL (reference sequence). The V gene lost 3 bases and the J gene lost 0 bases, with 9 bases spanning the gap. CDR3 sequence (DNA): TGTGCCAGCAGCCAGTTCGGGAACTCCTACGAGCAGTACTTC. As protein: CASSQFGNSYEQYF.

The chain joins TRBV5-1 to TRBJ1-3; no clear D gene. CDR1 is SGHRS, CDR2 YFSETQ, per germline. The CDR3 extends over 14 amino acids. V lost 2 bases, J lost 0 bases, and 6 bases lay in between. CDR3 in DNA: TGCGCCAGCAGCTTAACTAACTCTGGAAACACCATATATTTT. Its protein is CASSLTNSGNTIYF.

This CDR3 is CASSQTGTGDEKLFF. CDR3 nucleotide sequence: TGCGCCAGCAGCCAGACCGGGACAGGGGATGAAAAACTGTTTTTT. The rearrangement links TRBV4-1 to TRBJ1-4; TRBD1 agrees at 10 bases. This CDR3 is 15 amino acids long. Germline V gives CDR1 MGHRA, CDR2 YSYEKL. Trimming cost V 3 bases and J 6 bases; bases outside gene matches: 4.

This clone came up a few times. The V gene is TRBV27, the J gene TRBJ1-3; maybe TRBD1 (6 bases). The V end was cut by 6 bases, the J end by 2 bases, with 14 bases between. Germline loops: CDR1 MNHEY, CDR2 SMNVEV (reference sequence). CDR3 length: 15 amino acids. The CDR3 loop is CASSGAGATGNTIYF. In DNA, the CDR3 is TGTGCCAGCAGCGGAGCGGGGGCAACTGGAAACACCATATATTTT.

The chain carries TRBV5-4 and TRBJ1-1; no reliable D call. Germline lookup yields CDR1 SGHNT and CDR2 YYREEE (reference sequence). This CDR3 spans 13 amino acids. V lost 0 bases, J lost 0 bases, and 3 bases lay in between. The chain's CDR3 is CASSLVLNTEAFF. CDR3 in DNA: TGTGCCAGCAGCTTGGTCTTGAACACTGAAGCTTTCTTT.

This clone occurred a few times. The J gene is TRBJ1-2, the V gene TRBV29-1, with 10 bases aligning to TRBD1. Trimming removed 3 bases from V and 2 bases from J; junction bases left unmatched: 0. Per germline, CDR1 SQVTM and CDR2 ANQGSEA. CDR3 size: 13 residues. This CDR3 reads CSVEDRGNYGYTF. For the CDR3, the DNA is TGCAGCGTTGAGGACAGGGGGAACTATGGCTACACCTTC.

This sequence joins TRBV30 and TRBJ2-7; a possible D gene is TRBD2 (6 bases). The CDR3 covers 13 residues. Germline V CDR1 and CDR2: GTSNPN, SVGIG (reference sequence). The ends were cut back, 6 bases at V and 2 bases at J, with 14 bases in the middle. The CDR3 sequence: CACTPSATYEQYF. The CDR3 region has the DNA TGTGCCTGTACCCCTAGCGCAACCTACGAGCAGTACTTC.

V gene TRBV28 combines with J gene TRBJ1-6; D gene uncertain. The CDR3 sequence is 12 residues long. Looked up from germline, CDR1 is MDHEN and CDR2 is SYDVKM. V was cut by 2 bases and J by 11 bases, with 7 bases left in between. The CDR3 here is CASSLQQTPLHF. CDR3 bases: TGTGCCAGCAGTTTACAACAGACACCCCTCCACTTT.

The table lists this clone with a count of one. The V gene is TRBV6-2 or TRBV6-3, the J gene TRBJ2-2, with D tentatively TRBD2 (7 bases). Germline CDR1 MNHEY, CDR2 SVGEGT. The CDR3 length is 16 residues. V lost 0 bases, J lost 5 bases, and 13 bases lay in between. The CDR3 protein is CASSYSPGGRTGELFF. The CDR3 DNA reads TGTGCCAGCAGTTACTCCCCCGGGGGGCGGACCGGGGAGCTGTTTTTT.

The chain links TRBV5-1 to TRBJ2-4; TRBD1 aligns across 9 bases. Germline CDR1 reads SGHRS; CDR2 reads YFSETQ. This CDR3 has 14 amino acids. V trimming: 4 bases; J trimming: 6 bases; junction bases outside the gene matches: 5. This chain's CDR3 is CASSKDRGGNIQYF. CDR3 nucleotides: TGCGCCAGCAGCAAAGACAGGGGGGGAAACATTCAGTACTTC.

Here the CDR3 reads CASSRTAGPNTEAFF. The CDR3 region has the DNA TGTGCCAGCAGCCGGACCGCGGGACCGAACACTGAAGCTTTCTTT. The chain is built from TRBV6-5 and TRBJ1-1; perhaps TRBD1 as D (5 bases). Germline assignment: CDR1 MNHEY and CDR2 SVGAGI. This CDR3 has 15 amino acids. V shed 6 bases and J shed 1 base, with 15 bases lying between them.

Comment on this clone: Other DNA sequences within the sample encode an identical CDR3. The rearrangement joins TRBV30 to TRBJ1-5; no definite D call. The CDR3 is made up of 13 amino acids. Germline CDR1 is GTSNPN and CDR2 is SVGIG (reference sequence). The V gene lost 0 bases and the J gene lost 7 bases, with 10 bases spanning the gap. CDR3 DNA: TGTGCCTGGAGTGTCTTGGGAGGCCAGCCCCAGCATTTT. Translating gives CAWSVLGGQPQHF.

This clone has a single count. CDR3 bases: TGTGCCAGCAGTTCGATCAGGGGGTTCCGCGAGCAGTACTTC. Protein sequence: CASSSIRGFREQYF. The chain joins TRBV28 to TRBJ2-7; TRBD1 matches at 7 bases. Germline V gene lookup returns CDR1 MDHEN and CDR2 SYDVKM. V lost 4 bases and J lost 6; bases outside the gene matches: 9. The CDR3 sequence is 14 residues long.

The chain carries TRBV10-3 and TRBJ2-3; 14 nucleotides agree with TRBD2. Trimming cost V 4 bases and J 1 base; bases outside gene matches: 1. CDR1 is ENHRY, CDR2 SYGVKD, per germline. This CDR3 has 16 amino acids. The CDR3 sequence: CAISGLAGGRTDTQYF. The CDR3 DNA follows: TGTGCCATCAGTGGACTAGCGGGGGGGCGCACAGATACGCAGTATTTT.

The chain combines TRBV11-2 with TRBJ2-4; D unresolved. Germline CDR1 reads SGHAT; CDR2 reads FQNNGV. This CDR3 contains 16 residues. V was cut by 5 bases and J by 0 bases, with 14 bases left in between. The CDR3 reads CASSVSYQLAKNIQYF. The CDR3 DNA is TGTGCCAGCAGCGTTTCATATCAACTAGCCAAAAACATTCAGTACTTC.

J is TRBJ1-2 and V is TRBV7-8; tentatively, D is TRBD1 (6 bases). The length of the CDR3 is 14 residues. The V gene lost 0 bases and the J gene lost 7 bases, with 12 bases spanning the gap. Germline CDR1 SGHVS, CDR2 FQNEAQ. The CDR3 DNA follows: TGTGCCAGCAGCTTAGCGTGGGGGCCTGGTGGCTACACCTTC. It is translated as CASSLAWGPGGYTF.

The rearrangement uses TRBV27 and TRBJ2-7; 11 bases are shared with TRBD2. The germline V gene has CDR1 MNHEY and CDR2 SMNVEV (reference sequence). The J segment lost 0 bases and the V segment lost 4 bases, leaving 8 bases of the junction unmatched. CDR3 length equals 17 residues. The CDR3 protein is CASSSLPTSGSSYEQYF. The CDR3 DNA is TGTGCCAGCAGTTCCCTCCCAACTAGCGGGAGCTCCTACGAGCAGTACTTC.

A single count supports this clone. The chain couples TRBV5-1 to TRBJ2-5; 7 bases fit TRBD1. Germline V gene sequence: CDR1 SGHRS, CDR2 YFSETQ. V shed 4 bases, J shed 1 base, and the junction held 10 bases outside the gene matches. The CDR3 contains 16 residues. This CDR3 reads CASSTTGATFQETQYF. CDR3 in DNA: TGCGCCAGCAGCACTACAGGGGCGACTTTCCAAGAGACCCAGTACTTC.

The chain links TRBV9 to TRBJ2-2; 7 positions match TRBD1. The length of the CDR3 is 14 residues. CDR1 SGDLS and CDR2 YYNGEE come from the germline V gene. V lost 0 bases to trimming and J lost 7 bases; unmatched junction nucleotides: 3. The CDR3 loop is CASSVEGAGGELFF. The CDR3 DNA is TGTGCCAGCAGCGTAGAGGGGGCGGGCGGGGAGCTGTTTTTT.

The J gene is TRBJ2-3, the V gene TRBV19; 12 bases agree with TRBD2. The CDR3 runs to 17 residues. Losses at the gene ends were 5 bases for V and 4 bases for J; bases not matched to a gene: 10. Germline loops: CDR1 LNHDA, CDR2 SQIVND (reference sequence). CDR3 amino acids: CASSPSRTSGESDTQYF. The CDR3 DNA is TGTGCCAGTAGTCCTTCCCGGACTAGCGGGGAATCAGATACGCAGTATTTT.

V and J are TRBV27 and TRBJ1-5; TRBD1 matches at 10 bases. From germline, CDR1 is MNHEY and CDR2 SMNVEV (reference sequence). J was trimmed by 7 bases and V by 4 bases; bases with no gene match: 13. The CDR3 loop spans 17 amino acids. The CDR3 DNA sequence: TGTGCCAGCAGTTCGTCGCCCGACAGGGGGCTTCGACAGCCCCAGCATTTT. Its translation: CASSSSPDRGLRQPQHF.

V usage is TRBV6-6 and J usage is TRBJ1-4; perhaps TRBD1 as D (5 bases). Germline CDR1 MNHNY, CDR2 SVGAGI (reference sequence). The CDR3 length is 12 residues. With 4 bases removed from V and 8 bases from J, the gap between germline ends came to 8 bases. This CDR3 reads CASSFGAEKLFF. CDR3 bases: TGTGCCAGCAGTTTTGGGGCGGAAAAACTGTTTTTT.

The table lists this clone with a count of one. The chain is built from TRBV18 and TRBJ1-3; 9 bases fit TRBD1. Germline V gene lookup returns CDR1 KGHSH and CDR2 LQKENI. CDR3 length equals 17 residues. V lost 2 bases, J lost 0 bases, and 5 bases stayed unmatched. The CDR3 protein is CASSPSRDRASGNTIYF. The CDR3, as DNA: TGTGCCAGCTCACCATCCCGGGACAGGGCCTCTGGAAACACCATATATTTT.

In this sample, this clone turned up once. CDR3 loop: CSGGTSYEQYF. CDR3 DNA: TGCAGTGGTGGGACAAGCTACGAGCAGTACTTC. V and J are TRBV20-1 and TRBJ2-7; weak D call: TRBD1 (6 bases). The ends were cut back, 7 bases at V and 3 bases at J, with 10 bases in the middle. The CDR3 is made up of 11 amino acids. Germline CDR1 is DFQATT and CDR2 is SNEGSKA (reference sequence).

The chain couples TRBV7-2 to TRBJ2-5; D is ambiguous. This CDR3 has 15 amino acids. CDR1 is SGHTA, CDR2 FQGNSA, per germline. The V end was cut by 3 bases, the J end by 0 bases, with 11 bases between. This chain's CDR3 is CASSFSKLYQETQYF. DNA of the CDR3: TGTGCCAGCAGCTTTTCCAAGCTGTACCAAGAGACCCAGTACTTC. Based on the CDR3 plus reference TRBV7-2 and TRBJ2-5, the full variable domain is GAGVSQSPSNKVTEKGKDVELRCDPISGHTALYWYRQSLGQGLEFLIYFQGNSAPDKSGLPSDRFSAERTGGSVSTLTIQRTQQEDSAVYLCASSFSKLYQETQYFGPGTRLLVL.

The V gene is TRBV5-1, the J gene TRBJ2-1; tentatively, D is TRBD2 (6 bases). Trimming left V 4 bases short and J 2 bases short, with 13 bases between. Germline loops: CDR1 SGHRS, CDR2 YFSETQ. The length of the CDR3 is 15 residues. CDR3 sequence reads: CASSPTGETYNEQFF. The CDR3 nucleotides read TGCGCCAGCAGCCCCACGGGAGAGACCTACAATGAGCAGTTCTTC.